Below are 11 T cell receptor beta chains sequenced from a single sample in a study of blood T cell repertoires in COVID-19. The assay was immunoSEQ multiplex PCR, and TCRdb's table has in-frame clones only and misses some. The table includes roughly 40,000 clones, about 85% detected once. The sample was peripheral blood. The origin of the receptors is a man aged 50 to 60 in a cohort sampled during active COVID-19.

The chain has TRBV18 and TRBJ1-1; the D is unclear. The length of the CDR3 is 13 residues. Germline V lookup: CDR1 KGHSH, CDR2 LQKENI. Trimming cost V 7 bases and J 0 bases, with 9 bases left between them. The DNA of the CDR3 is TGTGCCAGCTGGAGGGATGTGAACACTGAAGCTTTCTTT. It codes for CASWRDVNTEAFF. The complete variable domain, with remaining parts taken from reference TRBV18 and TRBJ1-1, reads NAGVMQNPRHLVRRRGQEARLRCSPMKGHSHVYWYRQLPEEGLKFMVYLQKENIIDESGMPKERFSAEFPKEGPSILRIQQVVRGDSAAYFCASWRDVNTEAFFGQGTRLTVV.

Of note for this clone: Since no conserved phenylalanine or tryptophan closes the CDR3, a read error is the likely cause. Because the CDR3's place on the DNA is in doubt, the DNA is left out and the CDR3 is given as listed by TCRdb. V is TRBV7-3 and J is TRBJ2-7; the table calls TRBD1, which could not be checked here. Looked up from germline, CDR1 is SGHTA and CDR2 is FQGTGA. The CDR3 region is 10 residues in length, termini included. The CDR3 here is CASSLTGTAL.

The chain is built from TRBV6-5 and TRBJ1-4, with unresolved D. Trimming cost V 4 bases and J 4 bases, with 4 bases left between them. CDR1 and CDR2 from the germline V gene are MNHEY and SVGAGI. This CDR3 contains 12 residues. The CDR3 protein is CASSFLNEKLFF. CDR3 in DNA: TGTGCCAGCAGTTTCCTTAATGAAAAACTGTTTTTT.

The V gene is TRBV4-1, the J gene TRBJ2-2; the match to TRBD1 covers 9 bases. CDR1 is MGHRA and CDR2 is YSYEKL in the germline V gene. With 3 bases clipped from V and 5 bases from J, the junction kept 7 bases outside the gene matches. This CDR3 contains 16 residues. CDR3 loop: CASSQLRTGVTGELFF. CDR3 DNA sequence: TGCGCCAGCAGCCAGCTAAGGACAGGGGTGACCGGGGAGCTGTTTTTT.

This chain connects TRBV4-3 to TRBJ1-1, with D hard to call. Trimming stripped 1 base from V and 1 base from J, with 10 bases between. This CDR3 contains 15 residues. The V gene's germline CDR1 is LGHNA and CDR2 YSLEER. The CDR3 DNA is TGCGCCAGCAGCCAAGGAGTATCAGGGAACACTGAAGCTTTCTTT. It yields the protein CASSQGVSGNTEAFF.

The chain employs TRBV9 and TRBJ2-2, with a possible D match to TRBD2 (5 bases). Looked up from germline, CDR1 is SGDLS and CDR2 is YYNGEE. V lost 4 bases and J 4 bases, leaving 17 bases between the germline ends. The CDR3 has 16 amino acids. The CDR3 region has the DNA TGTGCCAGCAGCCCCCAAGTGGTTGAGGGCACCGGGGAGCTGTTTTTT. The encoded protein is CASSPQVVEGTGELFF.

This clone showed up just once. V is TRBV15 and J is TRBJ2-2, with D perhaps TRBD2 (6 bases). Per germline, CDR1 LNHNV and CDR2 YYDKDF (reference sequence). The CDR3 has 16 residues. V lost 0 bases and J 6 bases, leaving 14 bases between the germline ends. This chain's CDR3 is CATSRDWDFLPGELFF. DNA for the CDR3: TGTGCCACCAGCAGAGACTGGGACTTTCTCCCCGGGGAGCTGTTTTTT.

The count of this clone is one. This chain links TRBV19 with TRBJ1-4; D possibly corresponds to TRBD1 (5 bases). V was pared by 8 bases and J by 6 bases, with 16 bases between. Germline CDR1 and CDR2: LNHDA and SQIVND (reference sequence). The CDR3 contains 14 residues. The CDR3: CASRDPIGDEKLFF. The CDR3 region has the DNA TGTGCCAGTCGCGATCCCATAGGGGATGAAAAACTGTTTTTT.

The chain recombines TRBV5-6 with TRBJ1-1; possible D gene TRBD1, 5 bases. Germline V gene sequence: CDR1 SGHDT, CDR2 YYEEEE. CDR3 length: 13 amino acids. Between the trimmed V and J ends, which lost 4 bases and 7 bases, there was a span of 14 bases. The CDR3 region is CASSEQDGFEAFF. The DNA of the CDR3 is TGTGCCAGCAGCGAACAGGACGGGTTTGAAGCTTTCTTT.

The J gene is TRBJ2-1, the V gene TRBV24-1, with D perhaps TRBD2 (6 bases). V was pared by 10 bases and J by 4 bases, with 13 bases between. This CDR3 contains 13 residues. Germline CDR1 is KGHDR and CDR2 is SFDVKD. The CDR3 bases are TGTGCCACGGGAGGACCCGTTTACAATGAGCAGTTCTTC. Protein sequence: CATGGPVYNEQFF.

V and J are TRBV7-9 and TRBJ1-2, with TRBD1 matching over 9 bases. Germline values: CDR1 SEHNR, CDR2 FQNEAQ (reference sequence). J gave up 4 bases and V 1 base, and 4 bases lay outside the gene matches. The CDR3 is 15 amino acids. CDR3 nucleotides: TGTGCCAGCAGCTTAGACACAGGGGGCGGCTATGGCTACACCTTC. This sequence encodes CASSLDTGGGYGYTF.